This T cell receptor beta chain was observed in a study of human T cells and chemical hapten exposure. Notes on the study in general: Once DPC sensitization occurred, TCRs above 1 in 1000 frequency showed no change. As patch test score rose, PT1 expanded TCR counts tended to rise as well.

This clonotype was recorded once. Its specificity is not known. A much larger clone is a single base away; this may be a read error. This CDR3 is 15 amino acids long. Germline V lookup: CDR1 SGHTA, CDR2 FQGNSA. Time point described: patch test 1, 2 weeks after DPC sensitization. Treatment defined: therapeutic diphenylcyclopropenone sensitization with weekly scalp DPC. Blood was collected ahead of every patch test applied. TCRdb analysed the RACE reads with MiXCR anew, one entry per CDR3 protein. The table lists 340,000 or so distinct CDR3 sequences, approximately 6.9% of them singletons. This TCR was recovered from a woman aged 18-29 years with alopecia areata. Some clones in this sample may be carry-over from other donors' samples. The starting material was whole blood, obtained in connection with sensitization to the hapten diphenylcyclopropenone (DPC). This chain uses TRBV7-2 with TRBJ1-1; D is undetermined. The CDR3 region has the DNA TGTGCCAGCAGCCCCCTCACTGGAATGAACACTAAAGCTTTCTTT. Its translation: CASSPLTGMNTKAFF.